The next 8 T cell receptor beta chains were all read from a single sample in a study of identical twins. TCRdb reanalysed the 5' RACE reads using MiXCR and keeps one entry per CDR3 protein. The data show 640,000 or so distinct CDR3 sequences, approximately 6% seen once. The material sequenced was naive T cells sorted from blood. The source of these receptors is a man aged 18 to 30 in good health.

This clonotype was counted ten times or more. The CDR3 spells CASSFLGTAQETQYF. The CDR3 DNA sequence: TGTGCCAGCAGTTTTCTGGGGACGGCCCAAGAGACCCAGTACTTC. V usage is TRBV12-3 or TRBV12-4 and J usage is TRBJ2-5; D is perhaps TRBD1 or TRBD2 (5 bases each). The CDR3 contains 15 residues. V was shortened by 3 bases and J by 1 base, with 12 bases between the two germline ends.

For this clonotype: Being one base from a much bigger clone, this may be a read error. This CDR3 reads CASSLDLAGGINEQIF. The DNA for the CDR3 is TGTGCCAGCAGCTTAGATCTAGCGGGGGGAATAAATGAGCAGATCTTC. The chain uses TRBV11-2 and TRBJ2-1; 11 positions agree with TRBD2. The CDR3 consists of 16 residues. Germline loops: CDR1 SGHAT, CDR2 FQNNGV.

The CDR3 reads CASSLAGATLQYF. CDR3 sequence (DNA): TGTGCCAGCAGTTTAGCCGGGGCTACGCTGCAGTACTTC. This chain links TRBV12-3 or TRBV12-4 with TRBJ2-7; either TRBD1 or TRBD2 may fit D (5 bases each). Trimming removed 0 bases from V and 9 bases from J, with 12 bases in between. The CDR3 has 13 residues.

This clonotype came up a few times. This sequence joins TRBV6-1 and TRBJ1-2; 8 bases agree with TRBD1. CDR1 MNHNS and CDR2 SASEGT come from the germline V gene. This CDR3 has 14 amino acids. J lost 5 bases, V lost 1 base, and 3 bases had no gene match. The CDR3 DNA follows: TGTGCCAGCAGTGAAGGGACAGGGTGGTATGGCTACACCTTC. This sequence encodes CASSEGTGWYGYTF.

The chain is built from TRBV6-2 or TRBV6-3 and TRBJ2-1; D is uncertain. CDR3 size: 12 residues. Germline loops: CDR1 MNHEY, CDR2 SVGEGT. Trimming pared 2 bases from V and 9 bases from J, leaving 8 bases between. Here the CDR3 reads CASSYGSPEQFF. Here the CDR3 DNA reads TGTGCCAGCAGTTACGGCTCCCCTGAGCAGTTCTTC.

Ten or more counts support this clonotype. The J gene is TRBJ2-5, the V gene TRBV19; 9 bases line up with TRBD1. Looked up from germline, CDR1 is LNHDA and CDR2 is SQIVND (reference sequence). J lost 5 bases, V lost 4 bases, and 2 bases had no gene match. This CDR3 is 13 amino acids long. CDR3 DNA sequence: TGTGCCAGTAGTACGGACAGGGGTGAGACCCAGTACTTC. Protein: CASSTDRGETQYF. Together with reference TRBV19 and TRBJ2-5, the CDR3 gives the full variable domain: DGGITQSPKYLFRKEGQNVTLSCEQNLNHDAMYWYRQDPGQGLRLIYYSQIVNDFQKGDIAEGYSVSREKKESFPLTVTSAQKNPTAFYLCASSTDRGETQYFGPGTRLLVL.

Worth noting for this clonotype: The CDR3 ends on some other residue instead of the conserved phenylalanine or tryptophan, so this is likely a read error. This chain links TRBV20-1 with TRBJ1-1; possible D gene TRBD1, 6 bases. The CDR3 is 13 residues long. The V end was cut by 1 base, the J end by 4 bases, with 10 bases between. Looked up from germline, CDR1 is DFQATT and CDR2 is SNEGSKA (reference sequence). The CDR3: CSARVKQGTEAFC. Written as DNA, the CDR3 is TGCAGTGCTAGAGTAAAACAGGGCACTGAAGCTTTCTGT.

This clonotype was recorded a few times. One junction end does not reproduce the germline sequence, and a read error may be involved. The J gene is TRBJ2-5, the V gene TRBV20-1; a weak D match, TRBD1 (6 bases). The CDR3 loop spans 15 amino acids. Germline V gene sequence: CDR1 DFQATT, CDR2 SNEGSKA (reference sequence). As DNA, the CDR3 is TGCAGTGCCAGAGAGGTTTACAGGGTAGGGGAGACCCAGTACTTC. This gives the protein CSAREVYRVGETQYF.